The rows below give T cell receptor beta chains drawn from one sample of a study of shared clonotypes between healthy human individuals. Here immunoSEQ multiplex PCR was the method, and the copy in TCRdb shows in-frame clones only, minus some. The data show around 2.1 million clones, 93% seen once. The sequencing input was naive CD8+ T cells from PBMCs. These TCRs come from a man aged 18 to 30 in good health. Some clones in this sample may be carry-over from other donors' samples. CDR3s include the opening cysteine and the closing phenylalanine or tryptophan. D genes are given only for firm matches. Some rows mark clone size as missing; the rest say once, few, many or name a class of expanded clone.

abundance	d_gene	v_gene	j_gene	CDR3nt	CDR3aa
NA	TRBD1	TRBV5-1	TRBJ2-7	TGCGCCAGCAGCCCTCATCCTGAGGGGGCCCACGAGCAGTACTTC	CASSPHPEGAHEQYF
NA	NA	TRBV27	TRBJ1-5	TGTGCCAGCAGTCTTATCGGCGTGGGGGTTCGGCAGCCCCAGCATTTT	CASSLIGVGVRQPQHF
NA	NA	TRBV11-3	TRBJ1-5	TGTGCCAGCAGCTTAGATCCCGGGACGTACTCCGGTCAGCCCCAGCATTTT	CASSLDPGTYSGQPQHF
NA	TRBD1	TRBV5-6	TRBJ1-1	TGTGCCAGCAGCTTGGCCCCGGACAGGCGTGAAGCTTTCTTT	CASSLAPDRREAFF
NA	TRBD2	TRBV5-6	TRBJ2-1	TGTGCCAGCAGCGCAGATCCTTTAGCGGGAGGGCCCTTTAATGAGCAGTTCTTC	CASSADPLAGGPFNEQFF
NA	NA	TRBV11-2	TRBJ2-5	TGTGCCAGCAGCAATGGGGCCGGCTTCGCGGAGACCCAGTACTTC	CASSNGAGFAETQYF
NA	TRBD2	TRBV29-1	TRBJ2-7	TGCAGCGTTGTAGGGCTAGCGGGACGCTACGAGCAGTACTTC	CSVVGLAGRYEQYF
NA	NA	TRBV7-2	TRBJ2-2	TGTGCCAGCATGCTCAGAGGAACCGGGGAGCTGTTTTTT	CASMLRGTGELFF
NA	TRBD1	TRBV6-5	TRBJ2-7	TGTGCCAGCAGTTACCTCCGACAGGGTCAGGGCGAGCAGTACTTC	CASSYLRQGQGEQYF
NA	TRBD2	TRBV7-6	TRBJ2-3	TGTGCCAGCAGCTTAGAGCTAGCGGGGAGCACAGATACGCAGTATTTT	CASSLELAGSTDTQYF
NA	TRBD1	TRBV10-3	TRBJ2-7	TGTGCCATCAGTGAGACCGGGACAGGGGGCACGCACGAGCAGTACTTC	CAISETGTGGTHEQYF
NA	NA	TRBV7-9	TRBJ1-4	TGTGCCAGCAGCTCGGGGGCGACGAAACTGTTTTTT	CASSSGATKLFF
NA	TRBD1	TRBV2	TRBJ1-5	TGTGCCAGCATAGTTCGGACAGGGAGGGAAAATCAGCCCCAGCATTTT	CASIVRTGRENQPQHF
NA	TRBD1	TRBV7-8	TRBJ1-4	TGTGCCAGCAGCTTACAATCGGGACAGGGGGCTTATGAAAAACTGTTTTTT	CASSLQSGQGAYEKLFF
NA	NA	TRBV14	TRBJ1-3	TGTGCCAGCAGCTACGGAAAAGGAAACACCATATATTTT	CASSYGKGNTIYF
NA	TRBD1	TRBV27	TRBJ2-1	TGTGCCAGCATCACAGGGGAGGAGCAGTTCTTC	CASITGEEQFF
NA	NA	TRBV2	TRBJ1-5	TGTGCCAGCAGTGTCTTTGGGTACAATCAGCCCCAGCATTTT	CASSVFGYNQPQHF
NA	NA	TRBV4-1	TRBJ2-7	TGCGCCAGCAGCCAAATAGTCGCAGGACCCTACGAGCAGTACTTC	CASSQIVAGPYEQYF
NA	NA	TRBV7-3	TRBJ2-3	TGTGCCAGCAGCCCGGCCGGGAGCACAGATACGCAGTATTTT	CASSPAGSTDTQYF
NA	NA	TRBV5-6	TRBJ2-3	TGTGCCAGCAGCTTGGCAGGCCAGAGCACAGATACGCAGTATTTT	CASSLAGQSTDTQYF
once	TRBD2	TRBV9	TRBJ2-1	TGTGCCAGCAGCGTAGCTGGCCTAGCGGGCAATGAGCAGTTCTTC	CASSVAGLAGNEQFF
NA	NA	TRBV27	TRBJ2-7	TGTGCCAGCAGTTCCAACTGGTACGAGCAGTACTTC	CASSSNWYEQYF
NA	TRBD2	TRBV4-3	TRBJ2-1	TGCGCCAGCAGCCAAGATTTAGCGGGAGGGGACTGGGCCCCCTACAATGAGCAGTTCTTC	CASSQDLAGGDWAPYNEQFF
NA	TRBD2	TRBV7-9	TRBJ2-7	TGTGCCAGCAGCTCACAGCGGGAGGGCCACTACGAGCAGTACTTC	CASSSQREGHYEQYF
NA	TRBD2	TRBV18	TRBJ2-1	TGTGCCAGCTCACCGGGGACTAGCGGGAGGTGGGATGAGCAGTTCTTC	CASSPGTSGRWDEQFF
NA	NA	TRBV12-5	TRBJ1-5	TGTGCTAGTGGGCTAACAGCGGAGGTTCAGCCCCAGCATTTT	CASGLTAEVQPQHF
NA	NA	TRBV27	TRBJ2-5	TGTGCCAGCAGCATACACCGAGGGGAGACCCAGTACTTC	CASSIHRGETQYF
once	NA	TRBV4-3	TRBJ1-1	TGCGCCAGCAGCCCGGAAGCGTACACTGAAGCTTTCTTT	CASSPEAYTEAFF
NA	NA	TRBV9	TRBJ2-7	TGTGCCAGCAGCTTGGGCGGACGCGCCTACGAGCAGTACTTC	CASSLGGRAYEQYF
once	NA	TRBV5-1	TRBJ2-7	TGCGCCAGCAGCTCGGCCTACGAGCAGTACTTC	CASSSAYEQYF
NA	NA	TRBV5-6	TRBJ2-1	TGTGCCAGCAGCTTGTTAGCGGACCCCTACAATGAGCAGTTCTTC	CASSLLADPYNEQFF